The 8 T cell receptor beta chains below were found in one sample sequenced in a study of blood T cell repertoires in COVID-19. Generated by immunoSEQ multiplex PCR, the TCRdb table keeps only in-frame clones and is missing some. The sample lists 340,000 or so clones; around 86% were seen once. Sequencing input: PBMCs or T cells enriched from blood (not recorded which). Receptors originate from a woman between 40 and 50 years old with acute COVID-19.

CDR3: CASSPDRGRLDEQYF. CDR3 sequence (DNA): TGTGCCAGTAGTCCCGACAGGGGCCGACTGGACGAGCAGTACTTC. The chain employs TRBV19 and TRBJ2-7, with 8 bases lining up with TRBD1. The germline gives CDR1 LNHDA, CDR2 SQIVND (reference sequence). With 5 bases clipped from V and 5 bases from J, the junction kept 11 bases outside the gene matches. This CDR3 has 15 amino acids.

This chain joins TRBV2 and TRBJ2-3; no clear D. Per germline, CDR1 SNHLY and CDR2 FYNNEI. The CDR3 totals 13 residues. Deletions cut 5 bases from V and 2 bases from J, with 8 bases between. CDR3 amino acids: CASSQDNTDTQYF. For the CDR3, the DNA is TGTGCCAGCAGTCAAGATAACACAGATACGCAGTATTTT.

The CDR3: CASSLNRGYTEAFF. For the CDR3, the DNA is TGTGCCAGCAGCTTAAACAGGGGTTACACTGAAGCTTTCTTT. The chain joins TRBV7-2 to TRBJ1-1, with 7 bases lining up with TRBD1. After removal of 2 bases from V and 3 bases from J, the junction contained 3 bases not matched to a gene. The CDR3 sequence is 14 residues long. The V gene's germline CDR1 is SGHTA and CDR2 FQGNSA.

The genes are TRBV19 and TRBJ1-1, with 12 bases that match TRBD1. With 3 bases clipped from V and 11 bases from J, the junction kept 10 bases outside the gene matches. Looked up from germline, CDR1 is LNHDA and CDR2 is SQIVND (reference sequence). The CDR3 has 15 amino acids. The CDR3 bases are TGTGCCAGTAGTATCCAACCGGGACAGGGGGCTGGGGCTTTCTTT. Amino acid sequence: CASSIQPGQGAGAFF.

In this sample, this clone turned up once. The rearrangement links TRBV15 to TRBJ2-7, with TRBD1 as a possible D gene (5 bases). With 3 bases removed from V and 2 bases from J, the gap between germline ends came to 8 bases. The CDR3 is made up of 13 amino acids. Per the germline V gene, CDR1 is LNHNV and CDR2 is YYDKDF (reference sequence). The CDR3 nucleotides read TGTGCCACCAGCAGGAGCAGGGCCTACGAGCAGTACTTC. Residues: CATSRSRAYEQYF. The full variable domain, completed using reference TRBV15 and TRBJ2-7, is DAMVIQNPRYQVTQFGKPVTLSCSQTLNHNVMYWYQQKSSQAPKLLFHYYDKDFNNEADTPDNFQSRRPNTSFCFLDIRSPGLGDTAMYLCATSRSRAYEQYFGPGTRLTVT.

The chain joins TRBV19 to TRBJ2-5, with a possible D match to TRBD2 (6 bases). Germline lookup yields CDR1 LNHDA and CDR2 SQIVND (reference sequence). The V and J ends lost 3 bases and 0 bases respectively, with 11 bases between them. This CDR3 has 15 amino acids. CDR3 DNA: TGTGCCAGTAGTATGGGGGGTTTGTACCAAGAGACCCAGTACTTC. It translates to CASSMGGLYQETQYF. The entire variable domain, with the rest obtained from reference TRBV19 and TRBJ2-5, is as follows: DGGITQSPKYLFRKEGQNVTLSCEQNLNHDAMYWYRQDPGQGLRLIYYSQIVNDFQKGDIAEGYSVSREKKESFPLTVTSAQKNPTAFYLCASSMGGLYQETQYFGPGTRLLVL.

This CDR3 is CASSLEGANSPLHF. The DNA for the CDR3 is TGCGCCAGCAGCTTGGAGGGGGCGAATTCACCCCTCCACTTT. The chain has TRBV5-1 and TRBJ1-6; the match to TRBD1 covers 7 bases. The CDR3 is made up of 14 amino acids. Germline assignment: CDR1 SGHRS and CDR2 YFSETQ. The junction had 1 base not matched to a gene; V was cut back by 0 bases and J by 7 bases.

The chain combines TRBV9 with TRBJ2-1; 10 bases agree with TRBD1. This CDR3 region has 16 residues. Germline V lookup: CDR1 SGDLS, CDR2 YYNGEE. The V segment lost 4 bases and the J segment 8 bases; nucleotides outside the gene matches: 12. The CDR3 sequence: CASSPMGDRGRDEQFF. The CDR3 DNA reads as TGTGCCAGCAGCCCTATGGGGGACAGGGGAAGGGATGAGCAGTTCTTC. Using reference TRBV9 and TRBJ2-1 for the parts outside the CDR3, the full variable domain is DSGVTQTPKHLITATGQRVTLRCSPRSGDLSVYWYQQSLDQGLQFLIQYYNGEERAKGNILERFSAQQFPDLHSELNLSSLELGDSALYFCASSPMGDRGRDEQFFGPGTRLTVL.